This entry lists 25 T cell receptor beta chains sequenced from one sample in a study of cytomegalovirus exposure and HLA in healthy donors. PCR was performed using 60 Vbeta and 13 Jbeta primers. Using immunoSEQ multiplex PCR, the repertoire was profiled, and TCRdb retains in-frame clones only, with some absent. The data contain 120,000 or so clones, 81% of them seen just once; the ten biggest clones take up 1.8%. The sequencing input was PBMCs. The receptor source for this set is a man younger than 35 in good health and CMV-seronegative.

The chain employs TRBV7-9 and TRBJ2-4, with 8 positions matching TRBD1. The CDR3 spans 14 residues. The V and J ends lost 3 bases and 5 bases, in that order; junction bases with no gene match: 3. Germline V lookup: CDR1 SEHNR, CDR2 FQNEAQ (reference sequence). CDR3: CASSFQDRENIQYF. The CDR3 nucleotides are TGTGCCAGCAGCTTCCAGGACAGGGAAAACATTCAGTACTTC.

J is TRBJ2-5 and V is TRBV4-1; a possible D gene is TRBD2 (5 bases). CDR3 length: 15 amino acids. V shed 0 bases and J shed 5 bases, with 13 bases lying between them. Germline assignment: CDR1 MGHRA and CDR2 YSYEKL. The DNA of the CDR3 is TGCGCCAGCAGCCAAGATTTGGCGGGTAGGGAGACCCAGTACTTC. This codes for CASSQDLAGRETQYF.

CDR3 region: CASSITGVPNQPQHF. DNA of the CDR3: TGTGCCAGTAGTATCACGGGGGTCCCCAATCAGCCCCAGCATTTT. The rearrangement joins TRBV19 to TRBJ1-5; a possible D gene is TRBD1 (5 bases). Germline CDR1 reads LNHDA; CDR2 reads SQIVND (reference sequence). The CDR3 contains 15 residues. V lost 3 bases and J 3 bases, leaving 12 bases between the germline ends. Drawing the rest from reference TRBV19 and TRBJ1-5, the complete variable domain is DGGITQSPKYLFRKEGQNVTLSCEQNLNHDAMYWYRQDPGQGLRLIYYSQIVNDFQKGDIAEGYSVSREKKESFPLTVTSAQKNPTAFYLCASSITGVPNQPQHFGDGTRLSIL.

The rearrangement joins TRBV6-6 to TRBJ1-1; D perhaps matches TRBD1 (5 bases). CDR1 is MNHNY, CDR2 SVGAGI, per germline (reference sequence). Trimming shortened V by 8 bases and J by 1 base, and 11 bases separated the two germline ends. The CDR3 is made up of 13 amino acids. DNA for the CDR3: TGTGCCAGCCCCGGACATGGGAACACTGAAGCTTTCTTT. This translates into CASPGHGNTEAFF.

The gene calls are TRBV6-1 and TRBJ1-2; 10 bases line up with TRBD1. Germline V gene sequence: CDR1 MNHNS, CDR2 SASEGT. J was trimmed by 4 bases and V by 2 bases; bases with no gene match: 7. The CDR3 is 16 amino acids. The CDR3 reads CASSERTGGLSYGYTF. The CDR3 DNA sequence: TGTGCCAGCAGTGAACGGACAGGGGGACTCAGCTATGGCTACACCTTC.

The genes are TRBV6-5 and TRBJ2-5; a possible D gene is TRBD2 (5 bases). The J call is uncertain, as TRBJ2-7 better fits the DNA end. Germline values: CDR1 MNHEY, CDR2 SVGAGI. This CDR3 is 15 amino acids long. In DNA, the CDR3 is TGTGCCAGCAGTTACTATAATTCCGGGAACTTCGAGCAGTACTTC. Protein product: CASSYYNSGNFEQYF.

V and J are TRBV4-1 and TRBJ2-5, with TRBD2 matching over 12 bases. V shed 1 base, J shed 4 bases, and the junction held 4 bases outside the gene matches. CDR1 MGHRA and CDR2 YSYEKL come from the germline V gene. This CDR3 is 16 amino acids long. CDR3 in DNA: TGCGCCAGCAGCCAAGGACTAGCGGGGGCCCTAGAGACCCAGTACTTC. It encodes CASSQGLAGALETQYF.

The J gene is TRBJ2-4, the V gene TRBV10-2, with TRBD2 as a possible D gene (5 bases). The V end was cut by 0 bases, the J end by 8 bases, with 17 bases between. Per the germline V gene, CDR1 is WSHSY and CDR2 is SAAADI. The CDR3 runs 16 residues. CDR3 nucleotides: TGCGCCAGCAGTGAGTCGAACTGGGGAGTCGGGGACATTCAGTACTTC. It codes for CASSESNWGVGDIQYF.

V gene TRBV7-9 combines with J gene TRBJ1-2, with a tentative D call TRBD1 (6 bases). The V end lost 4 bases, the J end lost 8 bases, and 14 bases lay between the germline ends. From germline, CDR1 is SEHNR and CDR2 FQNEAQ (reference sequence). CDR3 length equals 13 residues. The CDR3 region is CASSSLSRGGYTF. CDR3 in DNA: TGTGCCAGCAGCTCCTTATCGAGGGGGGGCTACACCTTC.

The sample holds a few counts of this clone. This chain joins TRBV7-9 and TRBJ1-5, with TRBD1 as a possible D gene (6 bases). Deletions cut 4 bases from V and 3 bases from J, with 10 bases between. The V gene's germline CDR1 is SEHNR and CDR2 FQNEAQ (reference sequence). CDR3 length equals 14 residues. CDR3 protein: CASSSGQLNQPQHF. CDR3 coding DNA: TGTGCCAGCAGCTCAGGACAGCTCAATCAGCCCCAGCATTTT.

This clone was seen a handful of times. The V gene is TRBV11-3, the J gene TRBJ2-1; TRBD1 aligns across 9 bases. The CDR3 is 15 residues long. CDR1 and CDR2 from the germline V gene are SGHNT and YENEEA. With V trimmed by 4 bases and J by 5 bases, 6 bases remained unmatched. The CDR3 spells CASSYHRGPHNEQFF. The DNA of the CDR3 is TGTGCCAGCAGCTATCACAGGGGGCCACACAATGAGCAGTTCTTC.

This chain joins TRBV13 and TRBJ1-4; 9 nucleotides line up with TRBD1. Germline trimming cut 4 bases from V and 8 bases from J; bases unmatched to any gene: 8. Germline V gene lookup returns CDR1 PRHDT and CDR2 FYEKMQ (reference sequence). The CDR3 has 15 amino acids. In DNA form, the CDR3 reads TGTGCCAGCAGCTCCACCGGGACAGGGTCGGAAAAACTGTTTTTT. Translating it yields CASSSTGTGSEKLFF.

The chain employs TRBV7-9 and TRBJ1-1; D is possibly TRBD1 (6 bases). The CDR3 contains 14 residues. Germline V gene sequence: CDR1 SEHNR, CDR2 FQNEAQ (reference sequence). Trimming stripped 5 bases from V and 2 bases from J, with 12 bases between. The CDR3 here is CASSKGGVNTEAFF. The CDR3 DNA follows: TGTGCCAGCAGCAAGGGGGGGGTCAACACTGAAGCTTTCTTT.

V gene TRBV9 combines with J gene TRBJ2-2, with D perhaps TRBD1 (6 bases). Germline CDR1 is SGDLS and CDR2 is YYNGEE. V lost 3 bases to trimming and J lost 2 bases, with 17 bases between them. This CDR3 is built from 17 residues. In DNA form, the CDR3 reads TGTGCCAGCAGCGCCTTGACAGGAACGCTAAACACCGGGGAGCTGTTTTTT. Its protein is CASSALTGTLNTGELFF.

The chain is built from TRBV4-2 and TRBJ2-3; 10 nucleotides agree with TRBD2. CDR3 size: 16 residues. Germline CDR1 LGHNA, CDR2 YNFKEQ. The V and J ends lost 0 bases and 1 base, in that order; junction bases with no gene match: 1. The DNA of the CDR3 is TGTGCCAGCAGCCAAGATCTAGCGGGGGGCACAGATACGCAGTATTTT. Translated, it gives CASSQDLAGGTDTQYF.

V usage is TRBV19 and J usage is TRBJ2-5, with a possible D match to TRBD1 (5 bases). This CDR3 comprises 16 residues. Germline V gene lookup returns CDR1 LNHDA and CDR2 SQIVND (reference sequence). The V and J ends lost 5 bases and 1 base respectively, with 17 bases between them. The CDR3 region has the DNA TGTGCCAGTAGTTTGGGGCAGGCGAGATCCCAAGAGACCCAGTACTTC. Encoded protein: CASSLGQARSQETQYF.

The CDR3, as DNA: TGTGCCAGCAGCGGAACGGCGGGGGCGGAGGAGACCCAGTACTTC. Translating gives CASSGTAGAEETQYF. V gene TRBV5-6 combines with J gene TRBJ2-5; maybe TRBD2 (7 bases). The length of the CDR3 is 15 residues. V lost 4 bases and J 5 bases, leaving 18 bases between the germline ends. Germline CDR1 SGHDT, CDR2 YYEEEE. The variable domain in full, completed from reference TRBV5-6 and TRBJ2-5, reads DAGVTQSPTHLIKTRGQQVTLRCSPKSGHDTVSWYQQALGQGPQFIFQYYEEEERQRGNFPDRFSGHQFPNYSSELNVNALLLGDSALYLCASSGTAGAEETQYFGPGTRLLVL.

V is TRBV6-1 and J is TRBJ2-7; the D is unclear. Germline CDR1 reads MNHNS; CDR2 reads SASEGT. Trimming pared 7 bases from V and 0 bases from J, leaving 16 bases between. This CDR3 spans 15 amino acids. DNA for the CDR3: TGTGCCAGCAACCGAGACCCAAGGAGCTCCTACGAGCAGTACTTC. Its protein product is CASNRDPRSSYEQYF.

The rearrangement uses TRBV12-5 and TRBJ1-3; tentatively, D is TRBD1 (5 bases). The V gene's germline CDR1 is LGHNT and CDR2 FRNRAP. CDR3 length: 16 amino acids. Trimming took off 7 bases at V and 4 bases at J, with 20 bases between the two ends. Here the CDR3 reads CASAHPATGTGNTIYF. The CDR3 nucleotides read TGTGCTAGTGCTCACCCCGCTACAGGTACGGGAAACACCATATATTTT. Full variable domain (missing parts from reference TRBV12-5 and TRBJ1-3): DARVTQTPRHKVTEMGQEVTMRCQPILGHNTVFWYRQTMMQGLELLAYFRNRAPLDDSGMPKDRFSAEMPDATLATLKIQPSEPRDSAVYFCASAHPATGTGNTIYFGEGSWLTVV.

The V and J genes are TRBV7-9 and TRBJ1-1; 7 bases are a match to TRBD1. The germline V gene has CDR1 SEHNR and CDR2 FQNEAQ (reference sequence). Trimming at V came to 6 bases and at J to 7 bases, leaving 8 bases not matched to a gene. The CDR3 sequence is 13 residues long. The CDR3, as DNA: TGTGCCAGCAGACTACCCCAGGGGGGTGAAGCTTTCTTT. This codes for CASRLPQGGEAFF. Together with reference TRBV7-9 and TRBJ1-1, the CDR3 gives the full variable domain: DTGVSQNPRHKITKRGQNVTFRCDPISEHNRLYWYRQTLGQGPEFLTYFQNEAQLEKSRLLSDRFSAERPKGSFSTLEIQRTEQGDSAMYLCASRLPQGGEAFFGQGTRLTVV.

The rearrangement links TRBV6-5 to TRBJ1-6, with D possibly matching TRBD1 (5 bases). Germline CDR1 reads MNHEY; CDR2 reads SVGAGI. The CDR3 totals 14 residues. The V gene lost 8 bases and the J gene lost 6 bases, with 14 bases spanning the gap. CDR3 region: CASQGGLGNSPLHF. As DNA, the CDR3 is TGTGCCAGCCAGGGTGGGCTGGGTAATTCACCCCTCCACTTT.

This clone has a single count. This chain connects TRBV5-1 to TRBJ2-2; perhaps TRBD2 as D (6 bases). The germline V and J ends were trimmed by 1 base and 5 bases, with 12 bases remaining between them. From germline, CDR1 is SGHRS and CDR2 YFSETQ. The CDR3 runs to 15 residues. The CDR3 reads CASSLSKRGTGELFF. The CDR3 DNA follows: TGCGCCAGCAGCTTGTCTAAACGGGGGACCGGGGAGCTGTTTTTT.

J is TRBJ1-1 and V is TRBV19; 9 bases align to TRBD1. The CDR3 covers 15 residues. V lost 3 bases, J lost 0 bases, and 2 bases stayed unmatched. In germline, CDR1 is LNHDA, CDR2 SQIVND (reference sequence). CDR3 sequence reads: CASSMDRGMNTEAFF. CDR3 bases: TGTGCCAGTAGTATGGACAGGGGTATGAACACTGAAGCTTTCTTT. Using reference TRBV19 and TRBJ1-1 for the parts outside the CDR3, the full variable domain is DGGITQSPKYLFRKEGQNVTLSCEQNLNHDAMYWYRQDPGQGLRLIYYSQIVNDFQKGDIAEGYSVSREKKESFPLTVTSAQKNPTAFYLCASSMDRGMNTEAFFGQGTRLTVV.

The chain is built from TRBV5-1 and TRBJ1-6; D is possibly TRBD1 (6 bases). The V and J ends lost 0 bases and 0 bases respectively, with 10 bases between them. In germline, CDR1 is SGHRS, CDR2 YFSETQ. This CDR3 region has 17 residues. In DNA, the CDR3 is TGCGCCAGCAGCTTGGAGACAGGTCTCTCCTATAATTCACCCCTCCACTTT. Translation: CASSLETGLSYNSPLHF.

The rearrangement uses TRBV11-3 and TRBJ2-1; 7 bases are shared with TRBD1. This CDR3 contains 11 residues. V was clipped by 5 bases and J by 8 bases; unmatched bases: 0. Per germline, CDR1 SGHNT and CDR2 YENEEA. The CDR3 loop reads CASSDRDEQFF. The CDR3 region has the DNA TGTGCCAGCAGCGACAGGGATGAGCAGTTCTTC.